This is a list of T cell receptor beta chains from one sample in a study of T cell changes during pregnancy in multiple sclerosis. Generated by immunoSEQ multiplex PCR, the TCRdb table keeps only in-frame clones and is missing some. The sample records tens of thousands of clones, 96% being singletons. Sequencing was performed on CD8+ T cells from peripheral blood mononuclear cells, taken after pregnancy. All receptors come from a female donor with multiple sclerosis, enrolled in a pregnancy study. Each CDR3 is given with its conserved first and last residue. The D gene is left open where the match is weak. Size tells how often a clone was seen (once, few, many) or the class of an expanded clone, and some rows leave it out.

abundance: -; j_gene: TRBJ2-1; d_gene: -; v_gene: TRBV27; CDR3aa: CASSLSLVNEQFF; CDR3nt: TGTGCCAGCAGTTTGTCGCTAGTGAATGAGCAGTTCTTC
abundance: -; j_gene: TRBJ1-5; d_gene: TRBD1; v_gene: TRBV5-6; CDR3aa: CASSLAAGGSLQPQHF; CDR3nt: TGTGCCAGCAGCTTGGCTGCAGGGGGGAGTCTTCAGCCCCAGCATTTT
abundance: -; j_gene: TRBJ2-2; d_gene: -; v_gene: TRBV27; CDR3aa: CASSFLGATGELFF; CDR3nt: TGTGCCAGCAGTTTCTTAGGGGCGACCGGGGAGCTGTTTTTT
abundance: -; j_gene: TRBJ2-5; d_gene: -; v_gene: TRBV19; CDR3aa: CASSIDHGSSETQYF; CDR3nt: TGTGCCAGTAGTATAGATCATGGGAGTTCGGAGACCCAGTACTTC
abundance: -; j_gene: TRBJ2-7; d_gene: -; v_gene: TRBV10-3; CDR3aa: CAISDILSYEQYF; CDR3nt: TGTGCCATCAGTGACATACTCTCCTACGAGCAGTACTTC
abundance: once; j_gene: TRBJ1-1; d_gene: -; v_gene: TRBV19; CDR3aa: CASSNSLNTEAFF; CDR3nt: TGTGCCAGTAGTAACAGTTTGAACACTGAAGCTTTCTTT
abundance: once; j_gene: TRBJ2-7; d_gene: -; v_gene: TRBV27; CDR3aa: CASSFSFPNRDPYEQYF; CDR3nt: TGTGCCAGCAGTTTTAGTTTCCCCAACAGGGATCCCTACGAGCAGTACTTC
abundance: -; j_gene: TRBJ2-1; d_gene: TRBD2; v_gene: TRBV9; CDR3aa: CASSVPRGGGSSYNEQFF; CDR3nt: TGTGCCAGCAGCGTTCCTCGGGGGGGCGGGAGTTCCTACAATGAGCAGTTCTTC
abundance: -; j_gene: TRBJ1-4; d_gene: -; v_gene: TRBV15; CDR3aa: CATSRETGLREKLFF; CDR3nt: TGTGCCACCAGCAGGGAGACCGGACTTCGGGAAAAACTGTTTTTT
abundance: -; j_gene: TRBJ2-7; d_gene: TRBD2; v_gene: TRBV4-1; CDR3aa: CASSQSRTSGNEQYF; CDR3nt: TGCGCCAGCAGCCAATCTAGGACTAGCGGGAACGAGCAGTACTTC
abundance: -; j_gene: TRBJ2-7; d_gene: -; v_gene: TRBV19; CDR3aa: CASSWGGNEQYF; CDR3nt: TGTGCGAGTAGTTGGGGCGGGAACGAGCAGTACTTC
abundance: -; j_gene: TRBJ1-6; d_gene: -; v_gene: TRBV5-8; CDR3aa: CASSLSGFGSPLHF; CDR3nt: TGTGCCAGCAGCTTGTCAGGGTTCGGTTCACCCCTCCACTTT
abundance: -; j_gene: TRBJ1-1; d_gene: -; v_gene: TRBV28; CDR3aa: CASSLQGLMNTEAFF; CDR3nt: TGTGCCAGCAGCCTTCAAGGACTGATGAACACTGAAGCTTTCTTT